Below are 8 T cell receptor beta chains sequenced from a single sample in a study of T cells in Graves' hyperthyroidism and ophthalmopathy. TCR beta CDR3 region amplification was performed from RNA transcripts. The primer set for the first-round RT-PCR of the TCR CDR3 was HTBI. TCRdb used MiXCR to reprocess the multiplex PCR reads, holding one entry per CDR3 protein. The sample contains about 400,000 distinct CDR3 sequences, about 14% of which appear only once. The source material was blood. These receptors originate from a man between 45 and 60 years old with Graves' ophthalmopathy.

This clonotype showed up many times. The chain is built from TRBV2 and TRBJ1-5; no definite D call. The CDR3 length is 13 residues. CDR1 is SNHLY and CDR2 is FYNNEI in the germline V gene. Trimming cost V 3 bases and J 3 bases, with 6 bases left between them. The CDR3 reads CASSDGFNQPQHF. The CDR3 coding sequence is TGTGCCAGCAGTGACGGTTTCAATCAGCCCCAGCATTTT.

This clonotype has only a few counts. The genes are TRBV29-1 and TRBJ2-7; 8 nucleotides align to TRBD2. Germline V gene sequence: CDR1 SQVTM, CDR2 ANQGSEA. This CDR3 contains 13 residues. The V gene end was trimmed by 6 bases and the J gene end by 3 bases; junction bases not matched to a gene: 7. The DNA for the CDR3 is TGCAGCGTAGGGGCCCGGGGGGGCTACGAGCAGTACTTC. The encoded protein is CSVGARGGYEQYF.

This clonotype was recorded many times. The CDR3 coding sequence is TGTGCCAGCAGCGGAGGACAGATTAACACCGGGGAGCTGTTTTTT. Translated, it gives CASSGGQINTGELFF. The chain links TRBV5-5 to TRBJ2-2; possibly TRBD1 for D (6 bases). This CDR3 has 15 amino acids. Germline CDR1 is SGHKS and CDR2 is YYEKEE (reference sequence). Trimming took off 4 bases at V and 2 bases at J, with 12 bases between the two ends.

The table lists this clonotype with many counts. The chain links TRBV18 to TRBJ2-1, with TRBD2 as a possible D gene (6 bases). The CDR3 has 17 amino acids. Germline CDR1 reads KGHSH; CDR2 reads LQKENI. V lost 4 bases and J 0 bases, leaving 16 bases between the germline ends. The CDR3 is CASSLRDSPSSYNEQFF. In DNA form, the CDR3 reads TGTGCCAGCTCACTACGGGACTCCCCGAGCTCCTACAATGAGCAGTTCTTC.

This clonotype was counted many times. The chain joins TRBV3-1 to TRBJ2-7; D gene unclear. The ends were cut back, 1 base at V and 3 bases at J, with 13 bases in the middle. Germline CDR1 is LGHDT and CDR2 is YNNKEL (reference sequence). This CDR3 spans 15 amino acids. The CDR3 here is CASSQVPDSGYEQYF. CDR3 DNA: TGTGCCAGCAGCCAAGTCCCCGACTCGGGCTACGAGCAGTACTTC.

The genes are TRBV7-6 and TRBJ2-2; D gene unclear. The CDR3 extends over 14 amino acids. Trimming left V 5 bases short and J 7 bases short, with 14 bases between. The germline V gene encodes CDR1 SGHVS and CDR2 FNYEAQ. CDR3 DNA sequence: TGTGCCAGCAGCACTTACGTGGGCGGCGGGGAGCTGTTTTTT. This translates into CASSTYVGGGELFF.

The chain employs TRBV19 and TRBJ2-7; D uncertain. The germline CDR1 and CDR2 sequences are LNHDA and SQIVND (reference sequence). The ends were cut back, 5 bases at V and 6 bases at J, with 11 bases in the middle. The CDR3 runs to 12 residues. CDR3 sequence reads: CASSHGSREQYF. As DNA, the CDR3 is TGTGCCAGTAGTCACGGTTCGCGCGAGCAGTACTTC.

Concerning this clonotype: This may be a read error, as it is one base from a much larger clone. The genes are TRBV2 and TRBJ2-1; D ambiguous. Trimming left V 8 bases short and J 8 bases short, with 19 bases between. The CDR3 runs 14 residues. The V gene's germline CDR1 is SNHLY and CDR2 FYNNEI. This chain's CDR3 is CASLRSSVGDEQFF. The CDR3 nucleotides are TGTGCCAGCCTCCGTAGTAGTGTCGGTGATGAGCAGTTCTTC.